The present T cell receptor beta chain was sequenced within a study of shared clonotypes between healthy human individuals. Overall study: Per donor, CD8 memory used one plate, CD8 naive used two, CD4 memory used three and CD4 naive used three. General study points: Few donors restricted represented genetic and exposure-history diversity.

As regards this clone: Its target is not known.

Trimming took 6 bases from V and 3 from J, leaving 9 bases between them. Germline CDR1 reads MGHRA; CDR2 reads YSYEKL. The CDR3 sequence is 13 residues long. CD8 cells classed as naive were CD45RO-negative and positively selected for CCR7, excluding terminally differentiated effector memory CD45RA+ cells. Some clones are missing from TCRdb's copy, which holds only in-frame ones; the method was immunoSEQ multiplex PCR. Of around 600,000 clones detected, about 95% appear once; the ten largest clones hold around 0.12%. Sequencing input: naive CD8+ T cells sorted from blood. The chain couples TRBV4-1 to TRBJ1-5, with D tentatively TRBD1 (5 bases). The sequence came from a woman in her twenties or thirties in good health. The DNA for the CDR3 is TGCGCCAGCAGTATAGGGGTCAATCAGCCCCAGCATTTT. It yields the protein CASSIGVNQPQHF.